The TCR beta chain described here comes from a study of technical replicates of blood from a handful of donors. Generated by immunoSEQ multiplex PCR, the TCRdb table keeps only in-frame clones and is missing some. Here the sample spans roughly 59,000 clones, approximately 86% being singletons. Deletions cut 5 bases from V and 8 bases from J, with 15 bases between. Germline V gene sequence: CDR1 SGHTA, CDR2 FQGNSA. This CDR3 region has 13 residues. The chain recombines TRBV7-2 with TRBJ1-2; maybe TRBD1 (6 bases). Material for sequencing was PBMCs. This receptor was obtained from a human donor in good health. Some clones in this sample may be carry-over from other donors' samples. The CDR3 here is CASSLDATGGYTF. In DNA, the CDR3 is TGTGCCAGCAGCCTCGACGCGACAGGAGGCTACACCTTC. Complete variable domain (other parts from reference TRBV7-2 and TRBJ1-2): GAGVSQSPSNKVTEKGKDVELRCDPISGHTALYWYRQSLGQGLEFLIYFQGNSAPDKSGLPSDRFSAERTGGSVSTLTIQRTQQEDSAVYLCASSLDATGGYTFGSGTRLTVV.